Sequencing of this TCR beta chain was carried out in a study of T cell responses to AZD1222 COVID-19 vaccine. Study-wide points: Nearly half of unique spike-specific TCRs reportedly avoided B.1.351 and B.1.1.7 mutated regions. All repertoire sampling was performed exclusively after the peak T cell response. The number of AZD1222 recipients seropositive at baseline was only five or six.

Comment on this clone: The antigen is undetermined.

Assay: immunoSEQ multiplex PCR; the TCRdb copy retains only in-frame clones and omits some. Of around 270,000 clones listed, roughly 93% were seen once; the top ten hold 0.55%. Second-dose intervals of approximately 4 or approximately 12 weeks were pooled. CDR3 length: 18 amino acids. The germline gives CDR1 SGHRS, CDR2 YFSETQ. V was cut by 3 bases and J by 0 bases, with 20 bases left in between. Sequenced material: peripheral blood, taken 28 days after the second AZD1222 dose. The source is an adult who received the AZD1222 COVID-19 vaccine. The chain couples TRBV5-1 to TRBJ2-3; maybe TRBD2 (5 bases). The CDR3 sequence: CASSSKQGLGDSTDTQYF. The CDR3 coding sequence is TGCGCCAGCAGCTCAAAGCAAGGACTGGGTGATAGCACAGATACGCAGTATTTT.